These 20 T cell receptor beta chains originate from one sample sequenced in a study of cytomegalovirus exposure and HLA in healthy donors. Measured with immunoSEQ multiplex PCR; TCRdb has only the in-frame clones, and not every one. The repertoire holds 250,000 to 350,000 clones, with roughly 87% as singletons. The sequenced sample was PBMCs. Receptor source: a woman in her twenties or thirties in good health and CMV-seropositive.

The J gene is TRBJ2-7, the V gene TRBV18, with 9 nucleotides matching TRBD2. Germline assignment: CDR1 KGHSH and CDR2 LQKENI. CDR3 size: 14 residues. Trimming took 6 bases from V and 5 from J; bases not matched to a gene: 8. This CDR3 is CASSRIAGVDEQYF. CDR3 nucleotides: TGTGCCAGCTCCCGTATAGCGGGAGTTGACGAGCAGTACTTC.

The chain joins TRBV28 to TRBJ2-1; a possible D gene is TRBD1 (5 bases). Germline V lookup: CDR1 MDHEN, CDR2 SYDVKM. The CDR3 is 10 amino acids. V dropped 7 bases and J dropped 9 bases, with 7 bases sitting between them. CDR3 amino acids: CASMGLEQFF. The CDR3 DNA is TGTGCCAGCATGGGGCTTGAGCAGTTCTTC.

The CDR3 region is CASSLSPNNEQYF. CDR3 nucleotide sequence: TGTGCCAGCAGTTTATCGCCTAATAACGAGCAGTACTTC. The rearrangement joins TRBV27 to TRBJ2-7; D gene uncertain. Trimming took 0 bases from V and 5 from J, leaving 8 bases between them. The CDR3 runs 13 residues. Germline V lookup: CDR1 MNHEY, CDR2 SMNVEV (reference sequence).

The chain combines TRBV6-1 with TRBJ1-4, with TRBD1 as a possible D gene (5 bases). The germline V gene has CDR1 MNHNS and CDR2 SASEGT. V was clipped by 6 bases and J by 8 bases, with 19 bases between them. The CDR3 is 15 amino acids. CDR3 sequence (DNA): TGTGCCAGCAGCGGTCGGGGCGTCGGGTGGGAAAAACTGTTTTTT. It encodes CASSGRGVGWEKLFF.

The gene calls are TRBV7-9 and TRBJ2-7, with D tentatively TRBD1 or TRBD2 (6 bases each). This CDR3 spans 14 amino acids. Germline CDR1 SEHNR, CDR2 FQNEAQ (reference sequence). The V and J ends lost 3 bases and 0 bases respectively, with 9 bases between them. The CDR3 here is CASSLGGNSYEQYF. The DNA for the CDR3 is TGTGCCAGCAGCTTGGGGGGCAACTCCTACGAGCAGTACTTC.

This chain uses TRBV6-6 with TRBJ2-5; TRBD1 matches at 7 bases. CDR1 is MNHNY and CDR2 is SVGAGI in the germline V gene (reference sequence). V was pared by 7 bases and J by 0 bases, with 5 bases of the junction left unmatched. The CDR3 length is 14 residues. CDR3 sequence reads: CASTLDRYQETQYF. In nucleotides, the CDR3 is TGTGCCAGCACCTTGGACAGGTACCAAGAGACCCAGTACTTC.

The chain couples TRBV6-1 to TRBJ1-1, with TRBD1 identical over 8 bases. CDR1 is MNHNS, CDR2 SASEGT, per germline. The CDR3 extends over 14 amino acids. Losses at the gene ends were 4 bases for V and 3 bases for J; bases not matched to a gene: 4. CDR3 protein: CASSGGQEHTEAFF. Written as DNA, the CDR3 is TGTGCCAGCAGTGGGGGACAGGAGCACACTGAAGCTTTCTTT.

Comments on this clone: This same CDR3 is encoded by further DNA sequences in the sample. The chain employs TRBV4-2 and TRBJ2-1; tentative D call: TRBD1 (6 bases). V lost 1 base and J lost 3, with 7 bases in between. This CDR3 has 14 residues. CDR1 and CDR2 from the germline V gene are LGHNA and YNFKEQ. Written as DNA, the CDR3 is TGTGCCAGCAGCCAAGGAGGGGGCTACAATGAGCAGTTCTTC. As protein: CASSQGGGYNEQFF.

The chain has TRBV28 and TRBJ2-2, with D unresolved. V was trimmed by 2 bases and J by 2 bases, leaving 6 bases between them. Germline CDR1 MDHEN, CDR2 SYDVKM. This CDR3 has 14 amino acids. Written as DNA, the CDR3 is TGTGCCAGCAGTTTACATCTAAACACCGGGGAGCTGTTTTTT. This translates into CASSLHLNTGELFF.

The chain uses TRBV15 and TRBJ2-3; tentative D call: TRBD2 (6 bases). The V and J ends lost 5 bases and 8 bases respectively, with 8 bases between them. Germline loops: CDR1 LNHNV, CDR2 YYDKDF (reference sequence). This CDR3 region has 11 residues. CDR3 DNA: TGTGCCACCAGCGCGGGGATTACGCAGTATTTT. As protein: CATSAGITQYF.

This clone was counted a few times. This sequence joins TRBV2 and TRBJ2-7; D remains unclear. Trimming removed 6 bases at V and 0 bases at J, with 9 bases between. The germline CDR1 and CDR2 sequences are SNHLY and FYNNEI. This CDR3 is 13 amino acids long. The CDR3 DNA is TGTGCCAGCAGGACAACGGACTCCTACGAGCAGTACTTC. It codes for CASRTTDSYEQYF.

Written as DNA, the CDR3 is TGTGCCGCTAACAGGGGGAGCACGAACACCGGGGAGCTGTTTTTT. This codes for CAANRGSTNTGELFF. This chain joins TRBV10-3 and TRBJ2-2; 8 nucleotides match TRBD1. With 11 bases clipped from V and 0 bases from J, the junction kept 8 bases outside the gene matches. CDR1 ENHRY and CDR2 SYGVKD come from the germline V gene. CDR3 length: 15 amino acids.

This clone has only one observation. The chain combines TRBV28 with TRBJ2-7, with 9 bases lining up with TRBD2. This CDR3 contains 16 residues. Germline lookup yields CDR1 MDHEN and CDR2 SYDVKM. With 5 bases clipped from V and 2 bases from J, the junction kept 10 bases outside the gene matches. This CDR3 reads CASSRFSGSLPYEQYF. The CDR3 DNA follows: TGTGCCAGCAGTCGATTTAGCGGGAGTCTGCCCTACGAGCAGTACTTC. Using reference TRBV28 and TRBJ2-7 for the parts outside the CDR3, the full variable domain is DVKVTQSSRYLVKRTGEKVFLECVQDMDHENMFWYRQDPGLGLRLIYFSYDVKMKEKGDIPEGYSVSREKKERFSLILESASTNQTSMYLCASSRFSGSLPYEQYFGPGTRLTVT.

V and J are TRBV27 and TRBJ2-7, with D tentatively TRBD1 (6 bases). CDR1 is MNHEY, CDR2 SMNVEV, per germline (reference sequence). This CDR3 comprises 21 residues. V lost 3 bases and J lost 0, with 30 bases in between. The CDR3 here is CASSLMVLMDSGPHTSYEQYF. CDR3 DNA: TGTGCCAGCAGTTTGATGGTCCTCATGGACAGCGGACCTCACACCTCCTACGAGCAGTACTTC.

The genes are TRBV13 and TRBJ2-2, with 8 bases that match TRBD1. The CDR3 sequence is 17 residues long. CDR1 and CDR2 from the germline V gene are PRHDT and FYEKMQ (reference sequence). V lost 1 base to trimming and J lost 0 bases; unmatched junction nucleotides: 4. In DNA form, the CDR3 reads TGTGCCAGCAGCTTAGAAGACAGGGGTTCGAACACCGGGGAGCTGTTTTTT. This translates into CASSLEDRGSNTGELFF.

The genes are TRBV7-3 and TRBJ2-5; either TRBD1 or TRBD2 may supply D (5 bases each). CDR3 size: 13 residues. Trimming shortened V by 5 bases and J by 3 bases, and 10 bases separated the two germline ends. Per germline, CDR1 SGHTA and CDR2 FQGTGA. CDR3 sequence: CASSRGFEETQYF. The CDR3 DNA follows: TGTGCCAGCAGCCGGGGCTTCGAAGAGACCCAGTACTTC.

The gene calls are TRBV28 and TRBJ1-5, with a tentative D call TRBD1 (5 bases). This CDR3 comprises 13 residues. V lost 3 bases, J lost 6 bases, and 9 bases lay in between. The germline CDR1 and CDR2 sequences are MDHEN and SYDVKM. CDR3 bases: TGTGCCAGCAGTTTTCAGGGTGTTCAGCCCCAGCATTTT. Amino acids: CASSFQGVQPQHF.

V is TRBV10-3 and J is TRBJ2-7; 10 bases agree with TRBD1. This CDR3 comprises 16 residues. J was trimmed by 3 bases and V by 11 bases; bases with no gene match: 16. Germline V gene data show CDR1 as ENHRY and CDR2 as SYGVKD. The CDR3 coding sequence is TGTGCCCCGACGCCTGCGGACAGGGGGAAGTTCTACGAGCAGTACTTC. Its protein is CAPTPADRGKFYEQYF.

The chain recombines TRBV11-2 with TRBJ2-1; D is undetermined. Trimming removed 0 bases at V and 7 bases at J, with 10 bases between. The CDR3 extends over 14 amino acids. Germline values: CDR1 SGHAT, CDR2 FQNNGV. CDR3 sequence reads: CASSLDLKINEQFF. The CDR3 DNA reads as TGTGCCAGCAGCTTAGACTTGAAGATTAATGAGCAGTTCTTC.

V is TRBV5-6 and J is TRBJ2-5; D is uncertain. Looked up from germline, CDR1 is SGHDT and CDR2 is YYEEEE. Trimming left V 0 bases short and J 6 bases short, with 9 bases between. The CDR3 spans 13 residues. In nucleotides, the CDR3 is TGTGCCAGCAGCTTGGTAGTCCGTAAGACCCAGTACTTC. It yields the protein CASSLVVRKTQYF.